This TCR beta chain came from a study of T cells after yellow fever vaccination. On the study more broadly: Libraries from low-cell-number fractions were prepared with the SMART-Seq v4 Ultra Low Input RNA kit. General observations from the study: Sorted repertoires could include abundant contaminating clonotypes from bulk cells. Weaker, the secondary response peaked sooner, at day 5 versus 15.

It was through 5'RACE template switching that TCR cDNA was made, with a universal primer site and UMIs added. TCRdb reprocessed the 5' RACE reads via MiXCR and lists one record per CDR3 protein. The table has approximately 90,000 distinct CDR3 sequences, about an eighth seen once. This clonotype was recorded many times. This CDR3 region has 15 residues. The V gene's germline CDR1 is MGHRA and CDR2 YSYEKL. J was trimmed by 4 bases and V by 3 bases; bases with no gene match: 6. V and J are TRBV4-1 and TRBJ2-3; TRBD1 aligns across 8 bases. This receptor was obtained from a young man who received the YFV17D yellow fever vaccine. The sample consisted of CD8+ T cells not binding an NS4B(214-222) dextramer, sorted from PBMCs, taken 20 to 25 days after the first yellow fever vaccination. Written as DNA, the CDR3 is TGCGCCAGCAGCCAGGAGGACAGGGACGCAGATACGCAGTATTTT. This codes for CASSQEDRDADTQYF.